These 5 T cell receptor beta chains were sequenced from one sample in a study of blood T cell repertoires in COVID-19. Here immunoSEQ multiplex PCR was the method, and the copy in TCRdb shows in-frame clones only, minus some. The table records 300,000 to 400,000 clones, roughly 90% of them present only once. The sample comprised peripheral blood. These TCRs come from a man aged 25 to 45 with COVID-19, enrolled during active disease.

The CDR3 bases are TGTGCCAGCAGTTCCGGGACAGGGCCTGAAGCTTTCTTT. Its protein product is CASSSGTGPEAFF. J is TRBJ1-1 and V is TRBV28; 9 nucleotides match TRBD1. There are 13 residues in the CDR3. V dropped 4 bases and J dropped 6; count of bases not matched to a gene: 3. Looked up from germline, CDR1 is MDHEN and CDR2 is SYDVKM. The full variable domain, completed using reference TRBV28 and TRBJ1-1, is DVKVTQSSRYLVKRTGEKVFLECVQDMDHENMFWYRQDPGLGLRLIYFSYDVKMKEKGDIPEGYSVSREKKERFSLILESASTNQTSMYLCASSSGTGPEAFFGQGTRLTVV.

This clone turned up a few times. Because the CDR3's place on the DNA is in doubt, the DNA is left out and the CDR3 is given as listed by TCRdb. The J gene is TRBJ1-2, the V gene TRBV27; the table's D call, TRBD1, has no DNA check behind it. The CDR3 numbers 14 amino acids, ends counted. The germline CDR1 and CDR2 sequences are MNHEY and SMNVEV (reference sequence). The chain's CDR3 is CASSSSDTGYGYTF.

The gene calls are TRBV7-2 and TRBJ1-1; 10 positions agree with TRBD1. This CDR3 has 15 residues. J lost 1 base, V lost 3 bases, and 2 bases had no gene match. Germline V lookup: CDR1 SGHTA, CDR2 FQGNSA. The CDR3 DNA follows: TGTGCCAGCAGCTTCGGGACAGGGGCGAACACTGAAGCTTTCTTT. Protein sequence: CASSFGTGANTEAFF. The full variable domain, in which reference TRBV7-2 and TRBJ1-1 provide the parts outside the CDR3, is GAGVSQSPSNKVTEKGKDVELRCDPISGHTALYWYRQSLGQGLEFLIYFQGNSAPDKSGLPSDRFSAERTGGSVSTLTIQRTQQEDSAVYLCASSFGTGANTEAFFGQGTRLTVV.

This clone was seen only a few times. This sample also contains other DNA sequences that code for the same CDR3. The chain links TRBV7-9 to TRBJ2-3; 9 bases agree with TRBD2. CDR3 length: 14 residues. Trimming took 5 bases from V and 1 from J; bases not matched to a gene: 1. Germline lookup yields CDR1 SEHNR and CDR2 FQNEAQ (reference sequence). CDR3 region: CASSPSGGTDTQYF. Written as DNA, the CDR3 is TGTGCCAGCAGCCCTAGCGGGGGCACAGATACGCAGTATTTT.

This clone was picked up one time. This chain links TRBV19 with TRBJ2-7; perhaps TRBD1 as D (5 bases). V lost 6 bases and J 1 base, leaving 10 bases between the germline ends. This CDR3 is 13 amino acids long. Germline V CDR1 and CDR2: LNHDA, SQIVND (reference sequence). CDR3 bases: TGTGCCAGTAGCCCGGACATTTCCTACGAGCAGTACTTC. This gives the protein CASSPDISYEQYF. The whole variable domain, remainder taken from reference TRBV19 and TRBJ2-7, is DGGITQSPKYLFRKEGQNVTLSCEQNLNHDAMYWYRQDPGQGLRLIYYSQIVNDFQKGDIAEGYSVSREKKESFPLTVTSAQKNPTAFYLCASSPDISYEQYFGPGTRLTVT.